This T cell receptor (beta chain) was found in a study of blood T cell repertoires in COVID-19. On the study more broadly: PBMCs, B-cell-depleted T cells, or T cells provided the cDNA or gDNA that made up the material.

Produced via immunoSEQ multiplex PCR; TCRdb's table is partial and in-frame only. The sample carries around 140,000 clones, more than 70% recorded once. V dropped 4 bases and J dropped 6 bases, with 16 bases sitting between them. Germline V gene sequence: CDR1 SGHNT, CDR2 YYREEE (reference sequence). This CDR3 contains 14 residues. This clone was observed once. The sequencing sample was made of peripheral blood. This TCR was sampled from a man aged 55 to 70 with acute or convalescent COVID-19. V usage is TRBV5-4 and J usage is TRBJ1-2, with a possible D match to TRBD1 (6 bases). Written as DNA, the CDR3 is TGTGCCAGCAGCCCGCCCGGGGGGCGTCATGGCTACACCTTC. It yields the protein CASSPPGGRHGYTF.